This T cell receptor beta chain is drawn from a study of CD8 T cells in ankylosing spondylitis (dated by TCRdb to the late 2010s). For the study in its entirety: The study set out to find disease-linked TCR variants by profiling T cell receptor beta repertoires in ankylosing spondylitis patients and healthy donors. Peripheral blood was sampled, and synovial fluid was also collected from ankylosing spondylitis patients. In total, the full study cohort was made up of 100 to 140 healthy donors and roughly 27 ankylosing spondylitis patients. Study-wide findings and limitations: Some of the motif variants had been reported before in the synovial fluid and blood of reactive arthritis patients, a finding that suggests common disease-initiation mechanisms. The disease-linked clones were reported as significantly enriched in matched synovial fluid samples from ankylosing spondylitis patients. Blood from ankylosing spondylitis patients appeared to be characterized by a TCR beta motif composed of under ten highly homologous amino acid variants. A CD8+ phenotype was shown by the disease-linked clones, which were found at relatively low frequencies in peripheral blood.

The sequencer was an Illumina HiSeq 2500. TCR beta libraries were prepared by quantitative 5'-RACE with molecular barcodes. From the authors' description of their analysis: Disease-linked TCR variants were identified with a new computational method built on a probabilistic model of VDJ rearrangement. TCRdb redid the processing of the public reads, applying fastp at Q25 and MiXCR, and retained in-frame beta chains. When rows share a CDR3 protein, they turn into one entry using the most common DNA and genes. The V and J calls follow TCRdb's processing rather than the paper's. The sample table contains 450,000 to 550,000 distinct CDR3 sequences; only one count was recorded for less than 6% of them. Clones ranked in the top ten supply around 3.5% of the sample. At least ten counts were recorded for this clonotype. Its antigen target is currently unknown. Within one base of it there is no much larger clone, and no base qualities were kept.

V is cut back by 6 bases and J by 5 bases, with 12 bases in the junction unmatched. CDR1 and CDR2 are drawn from the germline V gene: MNHNS, SASEGT. The CDR3, cysteine through phenylalanine, is 16 amino acids long. Only CDR3 DNA remains: 48 bases, in frame from the first base. Sequencing used blood, either unsorted or a sorted T cell fraction (not recorded which). The chain is assembled from TRBV6-1 and TRBJ2-3; 9 middle bases align to TRBD2. The sequence came from a male donor with ankylosing spondylitis. The CDR3 here reads CASSPLSREGGDTQYF. The sequenced DNA: TGTGCCAGCAGCCCCCTGTCGCGGGAGGGAGGAGATACGCAGTATTTT.